These 12 T cell receptor beta chains came from one sample sequenced in a study of blood T cell repertoires in COVID-19. Assay used: immunoSEQ multiplex PCR; TCRdb lists only in-frame clones, some missing. The data contain roughly 150,000 clones, about 84% of them singletons. Sequences were obtained from PBMCs or T cells enriched from blood (not recorded which). The source of these receptors is a middle-aged man who had recovered from COVID-19.

The rearrangement uses TRBV24-1 and TRBJ2-7, with a weak D call TRBD1 (5 bases). From germline, CDR1 is KGHDR and CDR2 SFDVKD. This CDR3 has 13 residues. CDR3 loop: CATNSSKSGPVRV. In nucleotides, the CDR3 is TGTGCCACAAACAGTTCCAAATCAGGGCCCGTCCGGGTC.

The chain carries TRBV7-9 and TRBJ1-2, with TRBD1 matching over 9 bases. Looked up from germline, CDR1 is SEHNR and CDR2 is FQNEAQ (reference sequence). The CDR3 runs 14 residues. Trimming cost V 5 bases and J 10 bases; bases outside gene matches: 11. The CDR3 nucleotides read TGTGCCAGCAGCCGATTAGGGACAGGGCACCTCTACACCTTC. As protein: CASSRLGTGHLYTF.

This sequence joins TRBV2 and TRBJ2-5, with TRBD2 identical over 7 bases. V shed 6 bases and J 5 bases; nucleotides not matched to a gene: 12. The CDR3 length is 15 residues. Germline V gives CDR1 SNHLY, CDR2 FYNNEI. CDR3 loop: CASSPMEAGWETQYF. CDR3 DNA sequence: TGTGCCAGCAGCCCCATGGAAGCGGGGTGGGAGACCCAGTACTTC. The entire variable domain, with the rest obtained from reference TRBV2 and TRBJ2-5, is as follows: EPEVTQTPSHQVTQMGQEVILRCVPISNHLYFYWYRQILGQKVEFLVSFYNNEISEKSEIFDDQFSVERPDGSNFTLKIRSTKLEDSAMYFCASSPMEAGWETQYFGPGTRLLVL.

The CDR3 loop reads CASSSGTGRAYEQYV. In DNA, the CDR3 is TGTGCCAGCTCATCTGGGACAGGGCGTGCCTACGAGCAGTACGTC. The gene calls are TRBV18 and TRBJ2-7; 9 bases match TRBD1. Trimming at V came to 5 bases and at J to 2 bases, leaving 7 bases not matched to a gene. This CDR3 has 15 amino acids. Germline loops: CDR1 KGHSH, CDR2 LQKENI.

This rearrangement joins TRBV6-1 to TRBJ2-1, with 10 positions matching TRBD2. The CDR3 loop spans 14 amino acids. Germline CDR1 MNHNS, CDR2 SASEGT. V gave up 5 bases and J gave up 4 bases; unmatched junction bases: 2. The CDR3 DNA reads TGTGCCAGCAGTAGCGGGGGGGCTTACAATGAGCAGTTCTTC. This translates into CASSSGGAYNEQFF.

This chain connects TRBV28 to TRBJ2-5; 9 bases line up with TRBD1. The CDR3 loop spans 15 amino acids. Germline CDR1 reads MDHEN; CDR2 reads SYDVKM. J lost 4 bases, V lost 4 bases, and 7 bases had no gene match. The CDR3 nucleotides read TGTGCCAGCAGTTCCCCGGGACAGGGAATAGAGACCCAGTACTTC. Translation gives CASSSPGQGIETQYF.

The rearrangement uses TRBV14 and TRBJ2-4, with no clear D. Germline V gene lookup returns CDR1 SGHDN and CDR2 FVKESK. V lost 1 base and J lost 5, with 6 bases in between. The length of the CDR3 is 13 residues. CDR3 residues: CASSQGAENIQYF. CDR3 nucleotide sequence: TGTGCCAGCAGCCAAGGGGCAGAAAACATTCAGTACTTC.

This chain links TRBV9 with TRBJ2-1, with D perhaps TRBD1 (6 bases). Per germline, CDR1 SGDLS and CDR2 YYNGEE. The CDR3 is 13 residues long. Trimming removed 1 base at V and 7 bases at J, with 9 bases between. This chain's CDR3 is CASSVWGRNEQFF. The CDR3 region has the DNA TGTGCCAGCAGCGTATGGGGGCGAAATGAGCAGTTCTTC.

This chain joins TRBV4-2 and TRBJ1-3; D not resolved. Trimming took 5 bases from V and 2 from J, leaving 13 bases between them. There are 15 residues in the CDR3. Germline V gives CDR1 LGHNA, CDR2 YNFKEQ. Here the CDR3 reads CASSGEGKAGNTIYF. The CDR3 nucleotides are TGTGCCAGCAGCGGGGAGGGTAAGGCTGGAAACACCATATATTTT.

This clone was picked up a small number of times. The rearrangement links TRBV30 to TRBJ1-1; 7 positions agree with TRBD1. The CDR3 is 12 amino acids. Germline CDR1 is GTSNPN and CDR2 is SVGIG (reference sequence). Germline trimming cut 5 bases from V and 11 bases from J; bases unmatched to any gene: 11. The CDR3 protein is CAWGNTGAEAFF. CDR3 DNA: TGTGCCTGGGGGAATACAGGGGCAGAGGCTTTCTTT.

The V call is TRBV4-2, the J call TRBJ1-4; no clear D gene. Germline loops: CDR1 LGHNA, CDR2 YNFKEQ. V was pared by 4 bases and J by 5 bases, with 17 bases between. The CDR3 loop spans 16 amino acids. CDR3: CASSLLIYGANEKLFF. For the CDR3, the DNA is TGTGCCAGCAGCCTCTTAATTTACGGTGCCAATGAAAAACTGTTTTTT.

The chain recombines TRBV5-1 with TRBJ2-7; D possibly corresponds to TRBD2 (6 bases). V was cut by 3 bases and J by 3 bases, with 10 bases left in between. The germline gives CDR1 SGHRS, CDR2 YFSETQ. This CDR3 contains 13 residues. The CDR3 coding sequence is TGCGCCAGCAGCTACCGGGGGAACTACGAGCAGTACTTC. Translation gives CASSYRGNYEQYF. Full variable domain (outside the CDR3, taken from reference TRBV5-1 and TRBJ2-7): KAGVTQTPRYLIKTRGQQVTLSCSPISGHRSVSWYQQTPGQGLQFLFEYFSETQRNKGNFPGRFSGRQFSNSRSEMNVSTLELGDSALYLCASSYRGNYEQYFGPGTRLTVT.